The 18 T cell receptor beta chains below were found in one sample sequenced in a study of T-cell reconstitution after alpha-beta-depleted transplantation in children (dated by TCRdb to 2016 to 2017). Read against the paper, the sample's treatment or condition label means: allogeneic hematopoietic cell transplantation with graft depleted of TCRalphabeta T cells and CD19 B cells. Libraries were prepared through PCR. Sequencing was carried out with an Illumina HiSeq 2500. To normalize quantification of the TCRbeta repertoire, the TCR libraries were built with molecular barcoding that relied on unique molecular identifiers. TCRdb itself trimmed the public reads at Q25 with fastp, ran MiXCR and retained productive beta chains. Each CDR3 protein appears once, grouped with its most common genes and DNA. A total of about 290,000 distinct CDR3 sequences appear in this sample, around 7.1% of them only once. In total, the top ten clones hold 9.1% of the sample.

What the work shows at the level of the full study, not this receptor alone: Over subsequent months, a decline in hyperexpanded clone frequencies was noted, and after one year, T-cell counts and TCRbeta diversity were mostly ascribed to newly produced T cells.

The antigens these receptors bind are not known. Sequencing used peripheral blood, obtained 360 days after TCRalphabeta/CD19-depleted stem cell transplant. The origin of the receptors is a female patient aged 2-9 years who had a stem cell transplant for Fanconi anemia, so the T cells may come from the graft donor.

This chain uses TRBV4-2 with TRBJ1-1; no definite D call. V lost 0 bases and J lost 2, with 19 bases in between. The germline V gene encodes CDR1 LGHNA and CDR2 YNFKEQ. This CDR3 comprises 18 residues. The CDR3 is CASSQDSGGFRVNTEAFF. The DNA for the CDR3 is TGTGCCAGCAGCCAAGATAGCGGTGGTTTTAGGGTAAACACTGAAGCTTTCTTT.

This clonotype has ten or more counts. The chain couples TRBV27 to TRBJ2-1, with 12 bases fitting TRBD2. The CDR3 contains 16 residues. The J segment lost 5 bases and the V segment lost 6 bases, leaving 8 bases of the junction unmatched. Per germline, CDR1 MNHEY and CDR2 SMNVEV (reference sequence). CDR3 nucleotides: TGTGCCAGCAGCCCTCTTGGACTAGCGGGAAACAATGAGCAGTTCTTC. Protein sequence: CASSPLGLAGNNEQFF.

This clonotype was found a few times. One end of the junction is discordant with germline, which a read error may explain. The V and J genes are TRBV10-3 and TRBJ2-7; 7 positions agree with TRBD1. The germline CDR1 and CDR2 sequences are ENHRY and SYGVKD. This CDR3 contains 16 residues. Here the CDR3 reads CAISESLGGTAYERYF. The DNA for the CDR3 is TGTGCCATCAGTGAGTCGTTGGGTGGGACAGCCTACGAGCGGTACTTC.

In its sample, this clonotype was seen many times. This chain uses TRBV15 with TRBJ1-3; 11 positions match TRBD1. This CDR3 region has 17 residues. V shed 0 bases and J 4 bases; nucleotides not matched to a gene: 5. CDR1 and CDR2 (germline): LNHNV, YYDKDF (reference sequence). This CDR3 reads CATSRDLGTGGGNTIYF. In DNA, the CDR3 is TGTGCCACCAGCAGAGATCTAGGGACAGGGGGAGGAAACACCATATATTTT.

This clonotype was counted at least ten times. The CDR3: CAISELGVETQYF. CDR3 bases: TGTGCCATCAGTGAGCTCGGGGTAGAGACCCAGTACTTC. This chain connects TRBV10-3 to TRBJ2-5; a weak D match, TRBD2 (5 bases). The V end lost 2 bases, the J end lost 4 bases, and 8 bases lay between the germline ends. CDR1 is ENHRY, CDR2 SYGVKD, per germline. The CDR3 length is 13 residues.

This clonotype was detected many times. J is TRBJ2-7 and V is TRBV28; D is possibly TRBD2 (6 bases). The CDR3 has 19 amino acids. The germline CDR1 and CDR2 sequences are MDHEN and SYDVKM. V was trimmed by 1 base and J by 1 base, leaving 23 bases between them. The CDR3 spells CASSLSLLAGTDSSYEQYF. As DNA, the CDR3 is TGTGCCAGCAGTTTATCACTTCTTGCCGGGACTGATTCATCCTACGAGCAGTACTTC. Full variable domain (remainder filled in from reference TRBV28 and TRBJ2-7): DVKVTQSSRYLVKRTGEKVFLECVQDMDHENMFWYRQDPGLGLRLIYFSYDVKMKEKGDIPEGYSVSREKKERFSLILESASTNQTSMYLCASSLSLLAGTDSSYEQYFGPGTRLTVT.

In nucleotides, the CDR3 is TGCAGTGCTAGAGGGGGGGGGCTGGAGCCCCAGCATTTT. As protein: CSARGGGLEPQHF. V gene TRBV20-1 combines with J gene TRBJ1-5, with D possibly being TRBD1 (6 bases). V lost 1 base, J lost 8 bases, and 12 bases lay in between. This CDR3 has 13 residues. Per germline, CDR1 DFQATT and CDR2 SNEGSKA (reference sequence).

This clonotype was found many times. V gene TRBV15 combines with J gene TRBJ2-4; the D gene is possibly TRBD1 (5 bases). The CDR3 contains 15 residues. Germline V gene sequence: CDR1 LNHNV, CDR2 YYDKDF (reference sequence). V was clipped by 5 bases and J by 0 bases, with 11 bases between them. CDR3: CATSGSGIAKNIQYF. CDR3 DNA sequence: TGTGCCACCAGCGGCTCAGGGATAGCCAAAAACATTCAGTACTTC. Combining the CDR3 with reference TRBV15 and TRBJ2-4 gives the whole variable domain DAMVIQNPRYQVTQFGKPVTLSCSQTLNHNVMYWYQQKSSQAPKLLFHYYDKDFNNEADTPDNFQSRRPNTSFCFLDIRSPGLGDTAMYLCATSGSGIAKNIQYFGAGTRLSVL.

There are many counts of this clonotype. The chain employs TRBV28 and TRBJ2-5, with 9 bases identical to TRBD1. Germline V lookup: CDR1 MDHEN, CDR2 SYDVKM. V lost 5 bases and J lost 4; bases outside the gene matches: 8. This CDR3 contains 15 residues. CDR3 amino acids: CASSDRGGVRETQYF. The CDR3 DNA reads TGTGCCAGCAGTGACAGGGGGGGTGTTAGAGAGACCCAGTACTTC.

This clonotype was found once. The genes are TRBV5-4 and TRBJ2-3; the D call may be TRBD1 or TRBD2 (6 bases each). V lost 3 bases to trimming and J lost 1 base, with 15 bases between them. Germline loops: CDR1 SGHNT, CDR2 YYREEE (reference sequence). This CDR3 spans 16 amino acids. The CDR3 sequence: CASSSLSRGRTDTQYF. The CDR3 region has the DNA TGTGCCAGCAGCTCTCTATCACGGGGGCGCACAGATACGCAGTATTTT.

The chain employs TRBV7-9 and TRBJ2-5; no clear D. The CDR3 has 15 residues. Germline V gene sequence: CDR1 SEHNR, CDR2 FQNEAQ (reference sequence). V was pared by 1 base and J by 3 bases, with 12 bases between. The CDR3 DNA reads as TGTGCCAGCAGCTTAGTATTAGGCCTTAAAGAGACCCAGTACTTC. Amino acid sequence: CASSLVLGLKETQYF.

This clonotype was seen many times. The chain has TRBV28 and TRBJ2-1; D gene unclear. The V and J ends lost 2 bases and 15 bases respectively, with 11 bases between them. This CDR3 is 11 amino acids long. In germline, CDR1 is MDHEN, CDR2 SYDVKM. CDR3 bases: TGTGCCAGCAGTTTAGGCCCCAAGCCGTTCTTC. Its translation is CASSLGPKPFF.

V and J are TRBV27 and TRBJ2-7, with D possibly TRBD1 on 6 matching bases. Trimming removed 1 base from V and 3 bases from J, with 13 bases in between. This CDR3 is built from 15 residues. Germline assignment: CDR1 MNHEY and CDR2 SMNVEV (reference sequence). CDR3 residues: CASSLLGGSIYEQYF. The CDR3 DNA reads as TGTGCCAGCAGTTTATTAGGGGGATCCATCTACGAGCAGTACTTC.

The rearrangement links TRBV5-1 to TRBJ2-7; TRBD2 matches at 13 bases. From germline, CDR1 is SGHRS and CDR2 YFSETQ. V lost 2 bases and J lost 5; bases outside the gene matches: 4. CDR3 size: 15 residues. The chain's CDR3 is CASSFRLAGGDEQYF. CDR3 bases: TGCGCCAGCAGCTTCCGACTAGCGGGGGGCGACGAGCAGTACTTC.

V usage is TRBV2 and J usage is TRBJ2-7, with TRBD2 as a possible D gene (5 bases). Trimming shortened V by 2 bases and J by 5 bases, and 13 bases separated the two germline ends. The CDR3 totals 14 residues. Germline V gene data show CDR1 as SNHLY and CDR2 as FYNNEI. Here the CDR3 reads CASSERVRGDEQYV. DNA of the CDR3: TGTGCCAGCAGTGAACGTGTCCGGGGTGACGAGCAGTACGTC.

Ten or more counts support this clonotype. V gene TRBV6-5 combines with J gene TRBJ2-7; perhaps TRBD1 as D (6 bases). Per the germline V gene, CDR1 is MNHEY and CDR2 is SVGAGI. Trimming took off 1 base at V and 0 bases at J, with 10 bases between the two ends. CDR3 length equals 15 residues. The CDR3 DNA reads TGTGCCAGCAGTTACTTGCAGGGGCCCTCCTACGAGCAGTACTTC. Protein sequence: CASSYLQGPSYEQYF.

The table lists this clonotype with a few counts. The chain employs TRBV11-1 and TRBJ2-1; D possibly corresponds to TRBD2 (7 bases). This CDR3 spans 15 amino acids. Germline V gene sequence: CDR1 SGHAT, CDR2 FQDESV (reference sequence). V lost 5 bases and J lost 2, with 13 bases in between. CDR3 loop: CASSRGEGAYNEQFF. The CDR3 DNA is TGTGCCAGCAGCCGCGGGGAGGGGGCCTACAATGAGCAGTTCTTC.

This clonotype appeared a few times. The CDR3 protein is CASPDRGAEAFF. CDR3 nucleotide sequence: TGTGCCAGCCCGGACAGGGGGGCTGAAGCTTTCTTT. The rearrangement joins TRBV6-1 to TRBJ1-1; 10 bases line up with TRBD1. This CDR3 has 12 amino acids. With V trimmed by 8 bases and J by 6 bases, 3 bases remained unmatched. CDR1 and CDR2 from the germline V gene are MNHNS and SASEGT.